What follows are 31 T cell receptor beta chains derived from one specimen sequenced in a study of T cell responses to AZD1222 COVID-19 vaccine. Sequencing used immunoSEQ multiplex PCR; TCRdb keeps in-frame clones, though not all of them. The data contain about 180,000 clones, 85% to 90% of them singletons. Source: peripheral blood, taken 28 days after the second dose of the MenACWY control vaccine. The receptors here all came from an adult who received the MenACWY meningococcal vaccine as a control.

The chain uses TRBV9 and TRBJ2-3, with TRBD2 matching over 7 bases. Trimming took 3 bases from V and 2 from J; bases not matched to a gene: 6. This CDR3 comprises 15 residues. From germline, CDR1 is SGDLS and CDR2 YYNGEE. CDR3 sequence (DNA): TGTGCCAGCAGCGGATCAGCGGGATTCACAGATACGCAGTATTTT. Amino acids: CASSGSAGFTDTQYF.

A remark on this clone: This same CDR3 is encoded by further DNA sequences in the sample. The chain is built from TRBV11-2 and TRBJ2-7, with a tentative D call TRBD1 (5 bases). This CDR3 spans 13 amino acids. Germline V lookup: CDR1 SGHAT, CDR2 FQNNGV. Between the trimmed V and J ends, which lost 4 bases and 3 bases, there was a span of 10 bases. CDR3 bases: TGTGCCAGCAGCTCAGACAGAAGCTACGAGCAGTACTTC. This codes for CASSSDRSYEQYF.

The gene calls are TRBV3-1 (or the pseudogene TRBV3-2) and TRBJ1-2, with TRBD1 matching 8 bases. The CDR3 is 14 residues long. Germline CDR1 and CDR2: LGHDT and YNNKEL (reference sequence). V dropped 7 bases and J dropped 6; count of bases not matched to a gene: 10. The CDR3 DNA reads as TGTGCCAGCACCCCAGGGGGCAGGGTCCATGGCTACACCTTC. This translates into CASTPGGRVHGYTF.

The CDR3 spells CASSFPDRLTQYF. The CDR3 DNA is TGTGCCAGCAGCTTTCCGGACAGGTTAACGCAGTATTTT. The chain joins TRBV11-2 to TRBJ2-3; 7 nucleotides line up with TRBD1. Germline-derived CDR1 and CDR2 are SGHAT and FQNNGV. The CDR3 is 13 residues long. The V segment lost 3 bases and the J segment 9 bases; nucleotides outside the gene matches: 6.

This chain uses TRBV27 with TRBJ2-7, with D hard to call. The CDR3 totals 13 residues. The germline V gene has CDR1 MNHEY and CDR2 SMNVEV (reference sequence). V was clipped by 3 bases and J by 7 bases, with 13 bases between them. The DNA for the CDR3 is TGTGCCAGCAGTTTCGGGTTTGTAACAGAGCAGTACTTC. As protein: CASSFGFVTEQYF.

This clone occurred once. Written as DNA, the CDR3 is TGTGCCACCAACCCAACAGGGGCTAGCAATCAGCCCCAGCATTTT. It translates to CATNPTGASNQPQHF. This chain uses TRBV28 with TRBJ1-5; TRBD1 matches 7 bases. CDR3 length: 15 amino acids. J was trimmed by 0 bases and V by 10 bases; bases with no gene match: 9. Germline CDR1 reads MDHEN; CDR2 reads SYDVKM.

In its sample, this clone was seen once. The CDR3 DNA reads TGCGCCAGCCGTTCCGGGACGGTCCTCACCGGGGAGCTGTTTTTT. Its translation: CASRSGTVLTGELFF. The chain recombines TRBV5-1 with TRBJ2-2; D assignment may be TRBD1 or TRBD2 (5 bases each). Per germline, CDR1 SGHRS and CDR2 YFSETQ. The ends were cut back, 7 bases at V and 4 bases at J, with 17 bases in the middle. The CDR3 runs to 15 residues. The whole variable domain, filled in from reference TRBV5-1 and TRBJ2-2, reads KAGVTQTPRYLIKTRGQQVTLSCSPISGHRSVSWYQQTPGQGLQFLFEYFSETQRNKGNFPGRFSGRQFSNSRSEMNVSTLELGDSALYLCASRSGTVLTGELFFGEGSRLTVL.

As to this clone: Different DNA sequences within this sample yield the same CDR3. V usage is TRBV5-1 and J usage is TRBJ2-7; 8 positions agree with TRBD1. Germline V gene lookup returns CDR1 SGHRS and CDR2 YFSETQ. The ends lost 5 bases at V and 2 bases at J; junction bases unmatched: 0. This CDR3 region has 12 residues. The CDR3 DNA sequence: TGCGCCAGCAGACAGGGGGCCTACGAGCAGTACTTC. Protein product: CASRQGAYEQYF.

V gene TRBV28 combines with J gene TRBJ1-2, with D perhaps TRBD1 (5 bases). The CDR3 is 16 residues long. CDR1 is MDHEN, CDR2 SYDVKM, per germline. Trimming stripped 5 bases from V and 2 bases from J, with 18 bases between. For the CDR3, the DNA is TGTGCCAGCAGTCTCTGGGGGGACCCTGGGAACTATGGCTACACCTTC. This codes for CASSLWGDPGNYGYTF.

Here the CDR3 reads CATTGLAPYNEQFF. CDR3 bases: TGTGCCACCACGGGACTAGCGCCTTACAATGAGCAGTTCTTC. This chain uses TRBV24-1 with TRBJ2-1; 10 nucleotides align to TRBD2. The CDR3 consists of 14 residues. Germline lookup yields CDR1 KGHDR and CDR2 SFDVKD. V dropped 8 bases and J dropped 4; count of bases not matched to a gene: 4.

In the case of this clone: The germline gene is not matched at one end of the junction; a read error may be the cause. The V gene is TRBV7-9, the J gene TRBJ2-1; TRBD1 might be the D (5 bases). Germline CDR1 reads SEHNR; CDR2 reads FQNEAQ (reference sequence). CDR3 size: 16 residues. The CDR3 nucleotides are TGTGCCAGCAGCTTGGGGCTAGTCAACTCCCACAATGAGCAGTTCTTC. Protein product: CASSLGLVNSHNEQFF.

The CDR3 coding sequence is TGTGCCAGCAGCAGTCCAGCTTATAGCAATCAGCCCCAGCATTTT. Translated: CASSSPAYSNQPQHF. The V gene is TRBV21-1, the J gene TRBJ1-5. TRBV21-1 is noted as a pseudogene. The CDR3 is made up of 15 amino acids.

The chain links TRBV24-1 to TRBJ2-2, with TRBD1 matching 9 bases. V lost 3 bases, J lost 5 bases, and 6 bases stayed unmatched. This CDR3 contains 16 residues. The germline V gene encodes CDR1 KGHDR and CDR2 SFDVKD. CDR3 region: CATSDPGTGRTGELFF. CDR3 coding DNA: TGTGCCACCAGTGATCCCGGGACAGGGAGGACCGGGGAGCTGTTTTTT.

The chain employs TRBV9 and TRBJ2-2; TRBD2 agrees at 11 bases. Trimming took 7 bases from V and 5 from J; bases not matched to a gene: 7. The germline V gene has CDR1 SGDLS and CDR2 YYNGEE. This CDR3 has 15 residues. CDR3 in DNA: TGTGCCAGCTCACGACTAGCGGGATCAACCGGGGAGCTGTTTTTT. Amino acids: CASSRLAGSTGELFF.

The chain is built from TRBV24-1 and TRBJ2-3; D is perhaps TRBD1 (5 bases). The germline gives CDR1 KGHDR, CDR2 SFDVKD. The CDR3 is made up of 13 amino acids. The ends were cut back, 9 bases at V and 3 bases at J, with 12 bases in the middle. The CDR3 DNA follows: TGTGCCACCCGTCCGCACAGGACAGATACGCAGTATTTT. This encodes CATRPHRTDTQYF.

The J gene is TRBJ1-3, the V gene TRBV4-3; 8 bases are a match to TRBD1. The V gene's germline CDR1 is LGHNA and CDR2 YSLEER. Losses at the gene ends were 1 base for V and 3 bases for J; bases not matched to a gene: 5. The CDR3 length is 16 residues. The CDR3 sequence: CASSQATGGFGNTIYF. CDR3 DNA: TGCGCCAGCAGCCAAGCTACAGGGGGTTTTGGAAACACCATATATTTT.

The chain joins TRBV4-3 to TRBJ2-7, with TRBD1 matching 8 bases. With 1 base clipped from V and 5 bases from J, the junction kept 7 bases outside the gene matches. Germline-derived CDR1 and CDR2 are LGHNA and YSLEER. This CDR3 has 15 residues. Here the CDR3 DNA reads TGCGCCAGCAGCCAAGTTTTGGACAGGGCTCACGAGCAGTACTTC. Translated, it gives CASSQVLDRAHEQYF.

The chain links TRBV3-1 (or the pseudogene TRBV3-2) to TRBJ1-5; 8 bases are a match to TRBD1. Unmatched junction bases numbered 3, after V lost 4 bases and J lost 4 bases. Germline values: CDR1 LGHDT, CDR2 YNNKEL (reference sequence). The CDR3 has 14 residues. CDR3 amino acids: CASSPRTGNQPQHF. CDR3 nucleotide sequence: TGTGCCAGCAGCCCACGGACAGGGAATCAGCCCCAGCATTTT.

The chain couples TRBV3-1 (or the pseudogene TRBV3-2) to TRBJ2-3; D not resolved. Germline V gene data show CDR1 as LGHDT and CDR2 as YNNKEL (reference sequence). The CDR3 is made up of 14 amino acids. V shed 1 base and J shed 2 bases, with 7 bases lying between them. CDR3 loop: CASSQVQFTDTQYF. In DNA form, the CDR3 reads TGTGCCAGCAGCCAAGTACAGTTCACAGATACGCAGTATTTT.

The chain employs TRBV7-9 and TRBJ1-1, with 8 bases aligning to TRBD1. CDR3 size: 15 residues. Germline loops: CDR1 SEHNR, CDR2 FQNEAQ (reference sequence). Losses at the gene ends were 4 bases for V and 0 bases for J; bases not matched to a gene: 4. The DNA of the CDR3 is TGTGCCAGCAGCTCCTGGACAGGGATGAACACTGAAGCTTTCTTT. Protein sequence: CASSSWTGMNTEAFF. The full variable domain, in which reference TRBV7-9 and TRBJ1-1 provide the parts outside the CDR3, is DTGVSQNPRHKITKRGQNVTFRCDPISEHNRLYWYRQTLGQGPEFLTYFQNEAQLEKSRLLSDRFSAERPKGSFSTLEIQRTEQGDSAMYLCASSSWTGMNTEAFFGQGTRLTVV.

The chain joins TRBV19 to TRBJ2-1; no clear D. This CDR3 contains 13 residues. Germline V CDR1 and CDR2: LNHDA, SQIVND (reference sequence). V shed 5 bases and J shed 7 bases, with 12 bases lying between them. CDR3 nucleotide sequence: TGTGCCAGTAGTGGGCGTCCAGCAAATGAGCAGTTCTTC. This sequence encodes CASSGRPANEQFF.

The rearrangement joins TRBV28 to TRBJ2-3; no reliable D call. The germline V gene encodes CDR1 MDHEN and CDR2 SYDVKM. The CDR3 runs 14 residues. V lost 5 bases to trimming and J lost 5 bases, with 14 bases between them. This chain's CDR3 is CASSAPPTVDTQYF. The CDR3 nucleotides are TGTGCCAGCAGTGCTCCCCCAACCGTAGATACGCAGTATTTT.

V usage is TRBV9 and J usage is TRBJ2-1, with D perhaps matching TRBD1 (6 bases). This CDR3 is built from 14 residues. Germline lookup yields CDR1 SGDLS and CDR2 YYNGEE. Trimming removed 0 bases from V and 5 bases from J, with 9 bases in between. CDR3 sequence (DNA): TGTGCCAGCAGCGTAGGGACAGACGACAATGAGCAGTTCTTC. Protein product: CASSVGTDDNEQFF.

V and J are TRBV9 and TRBJ2-1, with unresolved D. The CDR3 consists of 15 residues. CDR1 and CDR2 from the germline V gene are SGDLS and YYNGEE. Trimming removed 3 bases at V and 2 bases at J, with 12 bases between. CDR3 bases: TGTGCCAGCAGCGACACCCTAGTCCCCTACAATGAGCAGTTCTTC. Its protein product is CASSDTLVPYNEQFF.

The chain combines TRBV7-6 with TRBJ2-7; D unresolved. V lost 1 base, J lost 4 bases, and 11 bases lay in between. Germline assignment: CDR1 SGHVS and CDR2 FNYEAQ. This CDR3 contains 14 residues. In DNA form, the CDR3 reads TGTGCCAGCAGCTTAGAGTCCTGGGAATACGAGCAGTACTTC. This encodes CASSLESWEYEQYF.

The V gene is TRBV10-3, the J gene TRBJ1-1; possible D gene TRBD1, 6 bases. There are 15 residues in the CDR3. Deletions cut 3 bases from V and 1 base from J, with 12 bases between. Germline values: CDR1 ENHRY, CDR2 SYGVKD. In DNA form, the CDR3 reads TGTGCCATCAGTGATCTCACAGGGCCGAACACTGAAGCTTTCTTT. It codes for CAISDLTGPNTEAFF.

V and J are TRBV18 and TRBJ1-6; possibly TRBD1 for D (6 bases). Germline V gives CDR1 KGHSH, CDR2 LQKENI. Trimming cost V 3 bases and J 7 bases, with 19 bases left between them. The CDR3 consists of 17 residues. This CDR3 reads CASSPPFMAQGNSPLHF. CDR3 nucleotides: TGTGCCAGCTCACCCCCCTTTATGGCCCAGGGGAATTCACCCCTCCACTTT. The full variable domain, rest sourced from reference TRBV18 and TRBJ1-6, is NAGVMQNPRHLVRRRGQEARLRCSPMKGHSHVYWYRQLPEEGLKFMVYLQKENIIDESGMPKERFSAEFPKEGPSILRIQQVVRGDSAAYFCASSPPFMAQGNSPLHFGNGTRLTVT.

The V gene is TRBV30, the J gene TRBJ1-2; tentative D call: TRBD1 (5 bases). Trimming took 2 bases from V and 8 from J, leaving 15 bases between them. Germline CDR1 and CDR2: GTSNPN and SVGIG (reference sequence). This CDR3 spans 13 amino acids. In DNA, the CDR3 is TGTGCCTGGAGTCGGGCGGGACTCGACGGCTACACCTTC. This translates into CAWSRAGLDGYTF.

The rearrangement joins TRBV19 to TRBJ1-1; a possible D gene is TRBD1 (5 bases). The V and J ends lost 2 bases and 0 bases respectively, with 13 bases between them. CDR3 length equals 16 residues. In germline, CDR1 is LNHDA, CDR2 SQIVND (reference sequence). The CDR3 DNA sequence: TGTGCCAGTAGTATAAAATGGGGGGGTCTGAACACTGAAGCTTTCTTT. Protein sequence: CASSIKWGGLNTEAFF.

This chain joins TRBV4-3 and TRBJ2-7; D uncertain. CDR1 is LGHNA and CDR2 is YSLEER in the germline V gene. V lost 1 base, J lost 3 bases, and 13 bases lay in between. CDR3 length equals 15 residues. CDR3 nucleotide sequence: TGCGCCAGCAGCCAAGTGGTAGGGAACTTCTACGAGCAGTACTTC. This translates into CASSQVVGNFYEQYF.

The rearrangement links TRBV11-2 to TRBJ1-1; 7 bases are shared with TRBD1. Germline V CDR1 and CDR2: SGHAT, FQNNGV. The CDR3 is made up of 14 amino acids. With V trimmed by 5 bases and J by 1 base, 4 bases remained unmatched. The CDR3, as DNA: TGTGCCAGCAGCAGGGGGCAAGGGAACACTGAAGCTTTCTTT. Protein: CASSRGQGNTEAFF. Filled out from reference TRBV11-2 and TRBJ1-1, the complete variable domain reads EAGVAQSPRYKIIEKRQSVAFWCNPISGHATLYWYQQILGQGPKLLIQFQNNGVVDDSQLPKDRFSAERLKGVDSTLKIQPAKLEDSAVYLCASSRGQGNTEAFFGQGTRLTVV.